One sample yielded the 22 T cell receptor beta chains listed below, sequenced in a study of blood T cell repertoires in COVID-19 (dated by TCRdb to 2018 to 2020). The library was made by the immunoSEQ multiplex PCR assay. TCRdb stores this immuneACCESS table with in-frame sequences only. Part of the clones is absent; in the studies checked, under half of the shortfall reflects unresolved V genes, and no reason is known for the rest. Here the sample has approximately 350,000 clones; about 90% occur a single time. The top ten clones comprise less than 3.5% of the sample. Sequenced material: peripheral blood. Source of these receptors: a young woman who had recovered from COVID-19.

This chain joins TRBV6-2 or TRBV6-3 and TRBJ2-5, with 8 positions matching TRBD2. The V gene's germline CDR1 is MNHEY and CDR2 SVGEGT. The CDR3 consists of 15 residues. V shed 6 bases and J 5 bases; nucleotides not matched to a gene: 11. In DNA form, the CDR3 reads TGTGCCAGCAGCCACTCGGAGACTAGCGTCGAGACCCAGTACTTC. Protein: CASSHSETSVETQYF.

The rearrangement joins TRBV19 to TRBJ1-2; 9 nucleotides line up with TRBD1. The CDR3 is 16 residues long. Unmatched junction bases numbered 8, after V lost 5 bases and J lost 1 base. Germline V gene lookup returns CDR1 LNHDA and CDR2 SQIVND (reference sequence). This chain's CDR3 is CASSDRQGGINYGYTF. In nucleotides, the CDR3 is TGTGCCAGTAGTGACCGACAGGGGGGAATTAACTATGGCTACACCTTC.

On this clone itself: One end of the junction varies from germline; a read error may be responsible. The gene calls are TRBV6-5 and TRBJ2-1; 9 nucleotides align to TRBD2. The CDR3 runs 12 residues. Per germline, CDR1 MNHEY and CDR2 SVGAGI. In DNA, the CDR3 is TGTGCCAGCAGTTATCGGCTAGCGGGACGAGTCTTC. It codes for CASSYRLAGRVF.

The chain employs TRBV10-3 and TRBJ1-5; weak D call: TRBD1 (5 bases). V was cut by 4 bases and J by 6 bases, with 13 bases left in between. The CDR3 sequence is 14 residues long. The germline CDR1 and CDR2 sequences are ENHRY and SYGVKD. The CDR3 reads CAISGTREGQPQHF. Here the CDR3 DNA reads TGTGCCATCAGTGGCACCAGGGAGGGTCAGCCCCAGCATTTT.

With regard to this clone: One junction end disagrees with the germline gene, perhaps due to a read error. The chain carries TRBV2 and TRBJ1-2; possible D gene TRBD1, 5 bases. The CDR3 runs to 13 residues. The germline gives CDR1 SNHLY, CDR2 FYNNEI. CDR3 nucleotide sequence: TGCGGTAGCGGGGCGGAAGCTAACTATGGCTACACCTTC. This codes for CGSGAEANYGYTF. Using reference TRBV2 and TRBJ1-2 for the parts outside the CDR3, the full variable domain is EPEVTQTPSHQVTQMGQEVILRCVPISNHLYFYWYRQILGQKVEFLVSFYNNEISEKSEIFDDQFSVERPDGSNFTLKIRSTKLEDSAMYFCGSGAEANYGYTFGSGTRLTVV.

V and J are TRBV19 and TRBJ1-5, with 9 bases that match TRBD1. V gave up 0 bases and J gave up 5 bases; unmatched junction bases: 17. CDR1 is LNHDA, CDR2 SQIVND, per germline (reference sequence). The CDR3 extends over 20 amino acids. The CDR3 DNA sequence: TGTGCCAGTAGTATAGATCTTCGGGACAGGGTTCCTAAGGGCTATCAGCCCCAGCATTTT. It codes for CASSIDLRDRVPKGYQPQHF. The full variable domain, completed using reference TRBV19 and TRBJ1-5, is DGGITQSPKYLFRKEGQNVTLSCEQNLNHDAMYWYRQDPGQGLRLIYYSQIVNDFQKGDIAEGYSVSREKKESFPLTVTSAQKNPTAFYLCASSIDLRDRVPKGYQPQHFGDGTRLSIL.

The CDR3 is CASLREGYNEQFF. CDR3 nucleotide sequence: TGTGCCAGCCTGAGGGAGGGATACAATGAGCAGTTCTTC. The chain couples TRBV7-9 to TRBJ2-1, with 7 bases identical to TRBD2. Germline CDR1 reads SEHNR; CDR2 reads FQNEAQ (reference sequence). With 8 bases clipped from V and 4 bases from J, the junction kept 5 bases outside the gene matches. CDR3 length: 13 amino acids.

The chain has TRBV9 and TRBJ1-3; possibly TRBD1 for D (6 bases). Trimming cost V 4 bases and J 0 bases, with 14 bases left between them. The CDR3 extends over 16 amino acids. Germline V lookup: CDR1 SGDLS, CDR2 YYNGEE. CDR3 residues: CASSPGDISSGNTIYF. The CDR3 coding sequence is TGTGCCAGCAGCCCTGGGGACATTAGCTCTGGAAACACCATATATTTT.

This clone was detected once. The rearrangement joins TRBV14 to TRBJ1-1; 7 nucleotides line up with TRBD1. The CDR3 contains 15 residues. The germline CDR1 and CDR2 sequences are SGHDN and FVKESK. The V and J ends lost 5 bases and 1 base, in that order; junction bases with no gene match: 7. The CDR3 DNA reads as TGTGCCAGCAGCTTACGACAGGGTGAGAACACTGAAGCTTTCTTT. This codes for CASSLRQGENTEAFF.

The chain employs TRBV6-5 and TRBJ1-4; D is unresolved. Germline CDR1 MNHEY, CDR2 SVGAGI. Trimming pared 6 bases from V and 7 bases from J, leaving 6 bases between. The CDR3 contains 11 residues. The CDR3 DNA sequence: TGTGCCAGCAGAGAGGGTGAAAAACTGTTTTTT. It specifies CASREGEKLFF.

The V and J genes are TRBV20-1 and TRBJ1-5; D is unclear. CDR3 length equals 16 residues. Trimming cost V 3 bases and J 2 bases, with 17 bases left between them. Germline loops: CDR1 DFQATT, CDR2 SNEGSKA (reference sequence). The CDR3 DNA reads TGCAGTGCTAGTCCTTCAACCCCAGGTGGCAATCAGCCCCAGCATTTT. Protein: CSASPSTPGGNQPQHF.

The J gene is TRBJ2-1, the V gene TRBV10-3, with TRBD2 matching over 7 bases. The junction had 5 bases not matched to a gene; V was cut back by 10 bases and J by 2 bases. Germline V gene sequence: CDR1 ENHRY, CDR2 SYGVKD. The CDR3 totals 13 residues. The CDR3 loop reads CATTSEPYNEQFF. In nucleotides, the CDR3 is TGTGCCACTACTAGCGAACCCTACAATGAGCAGTTCTTC.

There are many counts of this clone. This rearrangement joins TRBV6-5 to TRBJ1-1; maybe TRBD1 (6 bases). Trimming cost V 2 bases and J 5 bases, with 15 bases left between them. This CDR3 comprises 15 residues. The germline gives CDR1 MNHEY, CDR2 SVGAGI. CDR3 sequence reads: CASSYLGGPGTEAFF. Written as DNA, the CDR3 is TGTGCCAGCAGTTACCTGGGGGGGCCGGGAACTGAAGCTTTCTTT.

CDR3 nucleotides: TGTGCCAGCAGTTACTCGAGCCTAGCGGACAACTACGAGCAGTACGTC. Translating it yields CASSYSSLADNYEQYV. V usage is TRBV6-6 and J usage is TRBJ2-7, with 7 bases that match TRBD2. The junction had 8 bases not matched to a gene; V was cut back by 0 bases and J by 3 bases. This CDR3 region has 16 residues. The germline gives CDR1 MNHNY, CDR2 SVGAGI (reference sequence).

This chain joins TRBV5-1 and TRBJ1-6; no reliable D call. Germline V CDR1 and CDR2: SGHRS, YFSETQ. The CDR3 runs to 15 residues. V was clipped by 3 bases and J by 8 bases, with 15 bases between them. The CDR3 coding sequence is TGCGCCAGCAGCTCCACCACGGGGATTGATTCACCCCTCCACTTT. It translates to CASSSTTGIDSPLHF.

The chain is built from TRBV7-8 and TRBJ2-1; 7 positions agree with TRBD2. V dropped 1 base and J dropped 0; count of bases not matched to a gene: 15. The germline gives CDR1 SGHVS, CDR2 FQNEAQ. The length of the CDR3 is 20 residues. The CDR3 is CASSLDGADLAVNSYNEQFF. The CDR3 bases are TGTGCCAGCAGCTTAGACGGTGCAGACCTAGCGGTGAACTCCTACAATGAGCAGTTCTTC.

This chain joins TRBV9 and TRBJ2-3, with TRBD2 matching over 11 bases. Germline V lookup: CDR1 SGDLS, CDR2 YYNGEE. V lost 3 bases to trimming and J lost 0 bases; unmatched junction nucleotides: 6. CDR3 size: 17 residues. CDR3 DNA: TGTGCCAGCAGCGGTGGGGGGACTAGCGGTAGCACAGATACGCAGTATTTT. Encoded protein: CASSGGGTSGSTDTQYF. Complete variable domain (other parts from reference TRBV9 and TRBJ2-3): DSGVTQTPKHLITATGQRVTLRCSPRSGDLSVYWYQQSLDQGLQFLIQYYNGEERAKGNILERFSAQQFPDLHSELNLSSLELGDSALYFCASSGGGTSGSTDTQYFGPGTRLTVL.

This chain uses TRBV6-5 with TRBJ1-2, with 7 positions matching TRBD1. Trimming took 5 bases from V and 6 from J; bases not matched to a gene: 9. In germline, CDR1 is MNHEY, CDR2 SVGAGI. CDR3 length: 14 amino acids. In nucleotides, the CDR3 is TGTGCCAGCAGTCCTACCCAAGGACAGGATGGCTACACCTTC. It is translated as CASSPTQGQDGYTF.

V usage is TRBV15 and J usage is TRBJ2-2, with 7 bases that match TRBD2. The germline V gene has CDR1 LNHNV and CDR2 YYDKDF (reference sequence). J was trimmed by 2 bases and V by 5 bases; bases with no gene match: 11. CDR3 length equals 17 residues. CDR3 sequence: CATSLEVGGRNTGELFF. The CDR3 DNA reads TGTGCCACCAGCCTTGAGGTAGGCGGGAGAAACACCGGGGAGCTGTTTTTT.

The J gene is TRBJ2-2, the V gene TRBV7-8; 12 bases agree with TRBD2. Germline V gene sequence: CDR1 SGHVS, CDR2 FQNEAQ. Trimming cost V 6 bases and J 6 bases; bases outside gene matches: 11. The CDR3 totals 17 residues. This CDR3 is CASSPGRGTSGSGELFF. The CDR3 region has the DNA TGTGCCAGCAGTCCAGGACGGGGGACTAGCGGGTCCGGGGAGCTGTTTTTT.

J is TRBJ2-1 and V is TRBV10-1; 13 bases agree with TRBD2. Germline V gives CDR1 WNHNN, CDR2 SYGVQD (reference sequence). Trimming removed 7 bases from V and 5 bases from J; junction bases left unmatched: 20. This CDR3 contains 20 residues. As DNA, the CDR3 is TGCGCCAGCACCCTAGGACAGGGAAGGACTAGCGGGAGTTGGGACAATGAGCAGTTCTTC. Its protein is CASTLGQGRTSGSWDNEQFF.

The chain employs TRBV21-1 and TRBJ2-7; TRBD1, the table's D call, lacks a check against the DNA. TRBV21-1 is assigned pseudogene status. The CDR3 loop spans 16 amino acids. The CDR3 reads CASSRKAGATSYEQYV. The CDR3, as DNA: TGTGCCAGCAGTCGTAAGGCAGGGGCCACCTCCTACGAGCAGTACGTC.